This T cell receptor (beta chain) was found in a study of blood T cell repertoires in COVID-19. About the research overall: COVID-19 samples from acute and convalescent phases originated in the United States, Italy and Spain. PBMCs, B-cell-depleted T cells, or T cells provided the cDNA or gDNA that made up the material.

This clone has a handful of counts. In the original analysis: Scientists estimated how many nucleated cells there were by amplifying reference gene primers. Clones were read by immunoSEQ multiplex PCR, and TCRdb kept only the in-frame ones, dropping some. That table is the source of V, J and clone size, and D and trimming were worked out from the DNA. Of about 88,000 clones in the sample, roughly 90% are singletons; the top ten hold under 2%. Germline V CDR1 and CDR2: SGHRS, YFSETQ. V gave up 4 bases and J gave up 3 bases; unmatched junction bases: 4. The CDR3 has 14 amino acids. The rearrangement joins TRBV5-1 to TRBJ1-5; 7 bases agree with TRBD1. Sequenced: peripheral blood. This TCR was recovered from a man in his fifties or sixties with acute or convalescent COVID-19. For the CDR3, the DNA is TGCGCCAGCAGCCCCGGGACAGACAATCAGCCCCAGCATTTT. Translating it yields CASSPGTDNQPQHF. Full variable domain (missing parts from reference TRBV5-1 and TRBJ1-5): KAGVTQTPRYLIKTRGQQVTLSCSPISGHRSVSWYQQTPGQGLQFLFEYFSETQRNKGNFPGRFSGRQFSNSRSEMNVSTLELGDSALYLCASSPGTDNQPQHFGDGTRLSIL.